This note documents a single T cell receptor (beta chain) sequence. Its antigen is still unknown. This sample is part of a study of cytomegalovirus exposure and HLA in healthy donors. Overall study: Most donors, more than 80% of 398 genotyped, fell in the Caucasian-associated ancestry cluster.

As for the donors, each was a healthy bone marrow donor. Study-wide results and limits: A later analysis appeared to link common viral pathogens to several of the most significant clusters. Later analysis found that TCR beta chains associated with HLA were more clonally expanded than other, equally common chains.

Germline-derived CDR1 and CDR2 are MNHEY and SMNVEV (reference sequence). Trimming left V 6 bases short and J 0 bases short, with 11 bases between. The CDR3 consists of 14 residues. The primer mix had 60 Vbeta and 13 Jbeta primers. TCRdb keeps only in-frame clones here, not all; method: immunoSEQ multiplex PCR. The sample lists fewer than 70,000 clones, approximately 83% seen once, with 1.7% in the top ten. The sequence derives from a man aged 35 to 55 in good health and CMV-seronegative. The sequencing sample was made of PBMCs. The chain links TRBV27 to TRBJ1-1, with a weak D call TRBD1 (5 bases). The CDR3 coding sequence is TGTGCCAGCAGACGACAGACATTGAACACTGAAGCTTTCTTT. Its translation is CASRRQTLNTEAFF.